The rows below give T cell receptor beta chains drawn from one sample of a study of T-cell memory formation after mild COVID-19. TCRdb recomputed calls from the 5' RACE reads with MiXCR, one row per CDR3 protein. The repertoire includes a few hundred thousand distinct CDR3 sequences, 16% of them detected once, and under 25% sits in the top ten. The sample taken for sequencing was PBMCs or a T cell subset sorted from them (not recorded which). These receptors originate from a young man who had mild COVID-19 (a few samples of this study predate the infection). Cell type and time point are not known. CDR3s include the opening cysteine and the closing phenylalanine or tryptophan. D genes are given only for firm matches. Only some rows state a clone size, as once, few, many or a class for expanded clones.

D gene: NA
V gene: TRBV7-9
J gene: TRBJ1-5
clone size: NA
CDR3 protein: CASSFADQPQHF
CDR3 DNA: TGTGCCAGCAGCTTCGCCGATCAGCCCCAGCATTTT

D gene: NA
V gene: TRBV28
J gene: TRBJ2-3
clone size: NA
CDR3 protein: CASSFGWQDTQYF
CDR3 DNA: TGTGCCAGCAGTTTCGGGTGGCAAGATACGCAGTATTTT

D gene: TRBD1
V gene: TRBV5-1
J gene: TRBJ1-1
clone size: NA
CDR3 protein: CASSLVFRGRETEAFF
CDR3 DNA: TGCGCCAGCAGCTTGGTTTTCAGGGGGCGAGAAACTGAAGCTTTCTTT

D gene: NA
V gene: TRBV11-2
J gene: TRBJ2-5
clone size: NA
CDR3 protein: CASSHPGGFVGAQETQYF
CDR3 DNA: TGTGCCAGCAGCCACCCCGGCGGTTTTGTAGGGGCCCAAGAGACCCAGTACTTC

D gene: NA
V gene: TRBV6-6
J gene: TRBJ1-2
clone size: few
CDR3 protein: CASSYPKVDLSYGYTF
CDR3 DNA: TGTGCCAGCAGTTACCCGAAAGTAGACCTATCGTATGGCTACACCTTC

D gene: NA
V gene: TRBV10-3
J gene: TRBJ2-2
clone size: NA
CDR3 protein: CAISALDGNTGELFF
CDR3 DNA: TGTGCCATCAGTGCCTTGGACGGGAACACCGGGGAGCTGTTTTTT

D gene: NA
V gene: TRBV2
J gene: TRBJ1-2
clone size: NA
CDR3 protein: CASTLQGINYGYTF
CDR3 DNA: TGTGCCAGCACGCTACAGGGAATTAACTATGGCTACACCTTC

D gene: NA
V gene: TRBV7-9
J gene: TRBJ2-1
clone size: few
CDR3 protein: CASSIAGTRSSYNEQFF
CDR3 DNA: TGTGCCAGCAGCATAGCTGGGACACGGAGCTCCTACAATGAGCAGTTCTTC

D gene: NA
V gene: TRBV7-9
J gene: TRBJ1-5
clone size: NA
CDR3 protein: CASSAGGRRGVNQPQHF
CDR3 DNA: TGTGCCAGCAGCGCCGGAGGGCGCAGGGGTGTCAATCAGCCCCAGCATTTT

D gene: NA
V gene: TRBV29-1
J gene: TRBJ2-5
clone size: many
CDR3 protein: CSVYQETQYF
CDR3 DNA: TGCAGCGTCTACCAAGAGACCCAGTACTTC

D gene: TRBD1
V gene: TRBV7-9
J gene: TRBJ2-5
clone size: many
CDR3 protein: CASSLVGDSQETQYF
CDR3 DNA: TGTGCCAGCAGCTTAGTAGGGGACAGCCAAGAGACCCAGTACTTC

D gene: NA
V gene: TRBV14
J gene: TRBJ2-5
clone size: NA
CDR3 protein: CASSQDEGQETQYF
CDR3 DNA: TGTGCCAGCAGCCAAGATGAGGGACAAGAGACCCAGTACTTC

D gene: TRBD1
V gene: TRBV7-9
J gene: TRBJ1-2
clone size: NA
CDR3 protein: CASSLWNRGDYGYTF
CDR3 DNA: TGTGCCAGCAGCTTGTGGAACAGGGGTGACTATGGCTACACCTTC

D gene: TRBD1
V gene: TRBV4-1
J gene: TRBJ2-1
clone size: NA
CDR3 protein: CASSQPGSPGQIYNEQFF
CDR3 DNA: TGCGCCAGCAGCCAGCCGGGTTCGCCGGGACAGATCTACAATGAGCAGTTCTTC

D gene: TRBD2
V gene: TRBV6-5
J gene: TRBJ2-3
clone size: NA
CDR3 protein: CASSPLAGAADTQYF
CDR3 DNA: TGTGCCAGCAGCCCCCTAGCGGGGGCCGCAGATACGCAGTATTTT

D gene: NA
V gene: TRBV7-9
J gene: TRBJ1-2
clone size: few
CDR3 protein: CASSLDRDIDYGYTF
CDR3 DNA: TGTGCCAGCAGCTTAGATAGGGACATCGACTATGGCTACACCTTC

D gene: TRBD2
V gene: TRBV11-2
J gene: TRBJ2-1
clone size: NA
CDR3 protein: CASKGGGAPNEQFF
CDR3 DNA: TGTGCCAGCAAGGGCGGGGGGGCTCCCAATGAGCAGTTCTTC

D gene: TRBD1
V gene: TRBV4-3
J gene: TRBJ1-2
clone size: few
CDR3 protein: CASSQLDREYGYTF
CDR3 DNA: TGCGCCAGCAGCCAACTGGACAGGGAATATGGCTACACCTTC

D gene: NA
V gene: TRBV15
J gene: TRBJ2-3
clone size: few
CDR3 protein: CATSRDRGFTQYF
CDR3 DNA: TGTGCCACCAGCAGAGATAGGGGGTTTACGCAGTATTTT

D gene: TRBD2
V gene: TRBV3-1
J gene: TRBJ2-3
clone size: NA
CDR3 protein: CASRIGLAGTDTQYF
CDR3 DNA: TGTGCCAGCAGGATCGGACTAGCGGGGACAGATACGCAGTATTTT

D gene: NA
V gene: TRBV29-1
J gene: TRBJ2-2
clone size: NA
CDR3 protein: CSVEAATPNTGELFF
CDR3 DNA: TGCAGCGTTGAGGCGGCTACCCCGAACACAGGGGAGCTGTTTTTT

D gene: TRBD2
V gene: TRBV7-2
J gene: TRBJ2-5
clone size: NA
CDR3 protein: CASSVSGGARETQYF
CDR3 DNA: TGTGCCAGCAGCGTTAGCGGGGGGGCCCGGGAGACCCAGTACTTC

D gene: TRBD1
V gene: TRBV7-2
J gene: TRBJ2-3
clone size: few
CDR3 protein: CASGETGQGPDTQYF
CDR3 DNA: TGTGCCAGCGGAGAGACCGGACAGGGCCCAGATACGCAGTATTTT

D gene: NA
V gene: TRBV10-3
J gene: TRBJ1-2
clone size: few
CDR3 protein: CAISGGDGYGYTF
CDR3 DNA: TGTGCCATCAGTGGAGGGGATGGCTATGGCTACACCTTC

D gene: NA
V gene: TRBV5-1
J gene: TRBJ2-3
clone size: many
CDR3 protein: CASSLELRRADTQYF
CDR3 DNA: TGCGCCAGCAGCTTGGAGCTACGGCGCGCAGATACGCAGTATTTT

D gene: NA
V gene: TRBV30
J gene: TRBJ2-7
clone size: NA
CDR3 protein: CAWSEIWYEQYF
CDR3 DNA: TGTGCCTGGAGTGAAATATGGTACGAGCAGTACTTC

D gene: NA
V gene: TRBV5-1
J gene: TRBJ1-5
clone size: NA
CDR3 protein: CASSLGDINQPQHF
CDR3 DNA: TGCGCCAGCAGCCTGGGGGACATCAATCAGCCCCAGCATTTT

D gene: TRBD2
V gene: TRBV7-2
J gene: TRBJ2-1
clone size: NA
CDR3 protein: CASSLDGAGGGAGEQFF
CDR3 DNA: TGTGCCAGCAGCTTAGATGGCGCGGGCGGGGGGGCTGGTGAGCAGTTCTTC

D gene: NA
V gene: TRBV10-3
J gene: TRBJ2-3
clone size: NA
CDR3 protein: CAISGRGTSLPDTQYF
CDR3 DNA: TGTGCCATCAGTGGCCGAGGGACAAGTCTCCCAGATACGCAGTATTTT

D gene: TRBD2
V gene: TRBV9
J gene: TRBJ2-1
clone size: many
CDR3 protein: CASSVGPLRGTNEQFF
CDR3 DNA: TGTGCCAGCAGCGTAGGCCCTTTGCGGGGGACCAATGAGCAGTTCTTC

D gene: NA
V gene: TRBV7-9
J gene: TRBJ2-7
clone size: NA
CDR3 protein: CASSQGGYSYEQYF
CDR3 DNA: TGTGCCAGCAGCCAGGGGGGCTACTCCTACGAGCAGTACTTC

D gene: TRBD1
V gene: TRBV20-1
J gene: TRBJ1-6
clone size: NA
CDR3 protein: CSATGTGNSPFHF
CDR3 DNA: TGCAGTGCTACCGGGACAGGGAATTCACCCTTCCACTTT

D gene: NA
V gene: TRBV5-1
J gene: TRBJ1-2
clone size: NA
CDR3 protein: CASSSTYLSGGYTF
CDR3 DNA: TGCGCCAGCAGCTCGACGTATCTCTCGGGCGGCTACACCTTC

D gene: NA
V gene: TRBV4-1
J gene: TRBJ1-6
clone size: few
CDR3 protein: CASSQQPNSPLHF
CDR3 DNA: TGCGCCAGCAGCCAACAGCCTAATTCACCCCTCCACTTT

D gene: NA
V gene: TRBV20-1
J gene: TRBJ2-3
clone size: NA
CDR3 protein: CSARWASADTQYF
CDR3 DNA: TGCAGTGCTAGGTGGGCTAGCGCAGATACGCAGTATTTT

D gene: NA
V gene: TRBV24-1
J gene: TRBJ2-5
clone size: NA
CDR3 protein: CATSVAGSETQYF
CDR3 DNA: TGTGCCACCAGTGTTGCAGGGAGCGAGACCCAGTACTTC

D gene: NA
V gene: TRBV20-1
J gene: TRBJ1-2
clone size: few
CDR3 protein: CSALISNYGYTF
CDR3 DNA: TGCAGTGCTCTTATATCTAACTATGGCTACACCTTC

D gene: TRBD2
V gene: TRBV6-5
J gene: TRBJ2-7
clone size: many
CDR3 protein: CASSQTSGGLSYEQYF
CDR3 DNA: TGTGCCAGCAGCCAAACTAGCGGGGGGCTCTCCTACGAGCAGTACTTC

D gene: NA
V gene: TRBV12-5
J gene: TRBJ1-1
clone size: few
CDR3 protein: CASGLFPLGEAFF
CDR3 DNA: TGTGCTAGTGGTTTGTTCCCTCTCGGGGAAGCTTTCTTT

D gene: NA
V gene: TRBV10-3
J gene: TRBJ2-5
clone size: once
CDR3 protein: CAISDVGGLRETQYF
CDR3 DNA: TGTGCCATCAGTGATGTTGGGGGGCTCCGGGAGACCCAGTACTTC

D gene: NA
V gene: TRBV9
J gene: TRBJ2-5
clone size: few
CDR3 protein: CASSVGPGQETQYF
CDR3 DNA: TGTGCCAGCAGCGTAGGTCCAGGGCAAGAGACCCAGTACTTC

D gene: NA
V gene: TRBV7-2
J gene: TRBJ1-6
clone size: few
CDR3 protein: CASSLSGGSPLHF
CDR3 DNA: TGTGCCAGCAGCTTAAGCGGGGGTTCACCCCTCCACTTT

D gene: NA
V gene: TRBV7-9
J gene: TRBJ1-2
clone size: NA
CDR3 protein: CASSDSGRTYGYTF
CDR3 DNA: TGTGCCAGCAGCGATTCAGGCAGGACCTATGGCTACACCTTC

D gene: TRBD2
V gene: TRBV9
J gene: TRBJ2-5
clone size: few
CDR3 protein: CASSGSGGAGETQYF
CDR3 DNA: TGTGCCAGCAGCGGTAGCGGGGGGGCAGGAGAGACCCAGTACTTC